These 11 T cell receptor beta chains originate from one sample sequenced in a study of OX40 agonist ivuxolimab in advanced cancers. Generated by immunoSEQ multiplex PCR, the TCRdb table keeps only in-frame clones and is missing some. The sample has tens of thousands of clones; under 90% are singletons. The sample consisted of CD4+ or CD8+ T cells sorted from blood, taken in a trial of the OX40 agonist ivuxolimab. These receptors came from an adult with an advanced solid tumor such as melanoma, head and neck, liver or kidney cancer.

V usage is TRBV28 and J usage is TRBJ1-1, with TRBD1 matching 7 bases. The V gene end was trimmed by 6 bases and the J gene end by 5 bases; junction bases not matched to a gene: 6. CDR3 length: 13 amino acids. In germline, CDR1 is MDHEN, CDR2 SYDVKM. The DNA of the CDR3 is TGTGCCAGCAGCACAGGGGTGTGGACTGAAGCTTTCTTT. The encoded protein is CASSTGVWTEAFF.

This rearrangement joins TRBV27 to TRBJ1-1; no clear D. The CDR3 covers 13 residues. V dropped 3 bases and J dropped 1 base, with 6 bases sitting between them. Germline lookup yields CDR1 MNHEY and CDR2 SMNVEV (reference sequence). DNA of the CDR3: TGTGCCAGCAGTTTGAACGGGAACACTGAAGCTTTCTTT. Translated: CASSLNGNTEAFF.

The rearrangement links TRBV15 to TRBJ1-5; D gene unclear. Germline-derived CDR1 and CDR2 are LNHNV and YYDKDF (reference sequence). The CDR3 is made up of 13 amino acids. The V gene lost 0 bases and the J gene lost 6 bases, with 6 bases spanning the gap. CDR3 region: CATSRDRSQPQHF. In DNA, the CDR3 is TGTGCCACCAGCAGAGATCGAAGTCAGCCCCAGCATTTT.

CDR3 nucleotides: TGTGCCAGCAGTTACCAGGATAACTATGGCTACACCTTC. It is translated as CASSYQDNYGYTF. The genes are TRBV6-6 and TRBJ1-2, with D unclear. The CDR3 is 13 amino acids. Per the germline V gene, CDR1 is MNHNY and CDR2 is SVGAGI (reference sequence). Trimming took off 2 bases at V and 1 base at J, with 5 bases between the two ends.

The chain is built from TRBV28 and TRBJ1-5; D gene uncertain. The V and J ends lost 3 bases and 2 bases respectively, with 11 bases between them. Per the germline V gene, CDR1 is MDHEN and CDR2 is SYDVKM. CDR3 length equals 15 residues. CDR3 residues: CASSFQQIGNQPQHF. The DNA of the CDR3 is TGTGCCAGCAGTTTTCAACAAATTGGCAATCAGCCCCAGCATTTT.

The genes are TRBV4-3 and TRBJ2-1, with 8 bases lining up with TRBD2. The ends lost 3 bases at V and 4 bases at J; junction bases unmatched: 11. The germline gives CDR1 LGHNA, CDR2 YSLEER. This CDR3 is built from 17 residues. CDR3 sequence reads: CASSHLSRGGLYNEQFF. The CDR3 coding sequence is TGCGCCAGCAGCCACCTCAGCCGGGGGGGGTTATACAATGAGCAGTTCTTC.

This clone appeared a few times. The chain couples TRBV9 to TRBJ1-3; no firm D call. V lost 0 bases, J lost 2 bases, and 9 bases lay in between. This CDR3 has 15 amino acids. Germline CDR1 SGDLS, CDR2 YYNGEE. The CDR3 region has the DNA TGTGCCAGCAGCGTAGAGGGAGAAGCTGGAAACACCATATATTTT. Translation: CASSVEGEAGNTIYF.

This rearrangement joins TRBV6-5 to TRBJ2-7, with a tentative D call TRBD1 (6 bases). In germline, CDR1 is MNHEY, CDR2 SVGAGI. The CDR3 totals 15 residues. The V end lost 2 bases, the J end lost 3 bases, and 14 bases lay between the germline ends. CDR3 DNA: TGTGCCAGCAGTTACCGGACAGCTCCCTACTACGAGCAGTACTTC. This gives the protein CASSYRTAPYYEQYF.

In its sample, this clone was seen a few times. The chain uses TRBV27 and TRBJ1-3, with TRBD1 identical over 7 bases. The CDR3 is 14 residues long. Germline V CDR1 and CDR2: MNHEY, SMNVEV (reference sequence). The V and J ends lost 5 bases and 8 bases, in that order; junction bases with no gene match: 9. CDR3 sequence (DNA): TGTGCCAGCAGTCCCTCGGCGGGGACAGACACCATATATTTT. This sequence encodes CASSPSAGTDTIYF.

The DNA for the CDR3 is TGTGCCAGCAGTTTGGCCTCACGGGGGGACTACGAGCAGTACTTC. Translating gives CASSLASRGDYEQYF. V usage is TRBV27 and J usage is TRBJ2-7, with 7 nucleotides matching TRBD2. V gave up 3 bases and J gave up 3 bases; unmatched junction bases: 8. This CDR3 has 15 residues. From germline, CDR1 is MNHEY and CDR2 SMNVEV (reference sequence).

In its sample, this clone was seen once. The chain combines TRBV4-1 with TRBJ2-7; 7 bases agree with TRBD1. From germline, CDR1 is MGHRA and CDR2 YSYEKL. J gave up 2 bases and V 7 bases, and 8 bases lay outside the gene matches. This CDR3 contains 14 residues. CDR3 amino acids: CASNPRQGAYEQYF. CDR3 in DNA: TGCGCCAGCAACCCCAGACAGGGAGCCTACGAGCAGTACTTC.